The 27 T cell receptor beta chains listed next were all sequenced from one sample in a study of cytomegalovirus exposure and HLA in healthy donors. The assay was immunoSEQ multiplex PCR, and TCRdb's table has in-frame clones only and misses some. This table has about 89,000 clones, roughly 80% appearing once. The sample taken for sequencing was PBMCs. These receptors came from a woman between 18 and 30 years old in good health and CMV-seropositive.

V and J are TRBV19 and TRBJ2-5, with D uncertain. Germline V lookup: CDR1 LNHDA, CDR2 SQIVND (reference sequence). The CDR3 loop spans 16 amino acids. With 3 bases removed from V and 1 base from J, the gap between germline ends came to 15 bases. The CDR3 here is CASSISFSFPQETQYF. The CDR3 DNA is TGTGCCAGTAGTATTTCGTTTAGCTTCCCCCAAGAGACCCAGTACTTC. Full variable domain (outside the CDR3, taken from reference TRBV19 and TRBJ2-5): DGGITQSPKYLFRKEGQNVTLSCEQNLNHDAMYWYRQDPGQGLRLIYYSQIVNDFQKGDIAEGYSVSREKKESFPLTVTSAQKNPTAFYLCASSISFSFPQETQYFGPGTRLLVL.

Only a few counts were recorded for this clone. This chain joins TRBV6-1 and TRBJ1-6; TRBD1 matches at 7 bases. CDR1 MNHNS and CDR2 SASEGT come from the germline V gene. This CDR3 contains 18 residues. The J segment lost 2 bases and the V segment lost 4 bases, leaving 11 bases of the junction unmatched. In nucleotides, the CDR3 is TGTGCCAGCAGTGCACGACAGGGAAAGAGGCCCTATAATTCACCCCTCCACTTT. Translating gives CASSARQGKRPYNSPLHF.

This chain uses TRBV5-1 with TRBJ2-7, with D perhaps matching TRBD1 (5 bases). Deletions cut 0 bases from V and 5 bases from J, with 12 bases between. Germline CDR1 SGHRS, CDR2 YFSETQ. CDR3 size: 14 residues. The CDR3 spells CASSLGTPLNEQYF. CDR3 nucleotides: TGCGCCAGCAGCTTGGGGACACCCCTAAACGAGCAGTACTTC.

The rearrangement links TRBV5-1 to TRBJ2-1; 7 nucleotides match TRBD2. The V gene's germline CDR1 is SGHRS and CDR2 YFSETQ. V was clipped by 3 bases and J by 4 bases; unmatched bases: 13. The CDR3 length is 17 residues. CDR3: CASSSALWAGEYNEQFF. CDR3 bases: TGCGCCAGCAGCTCGGCATTGTGGGCGGGGGAGTACAATGAGCAGTTCTTC.

The gene calls are TRBV15 and TRBJ1-1, with D possibly being TRBD1 (5 bases). The V gene's germline CDR1 is LNHNV and CDR2 YYDKDF (reference sequence). The V gene lost 3 bases and the J gene lost 4 bases, with 9 bases spanning the gap. The CDR3 sequence is 13 residues long. Here the CDR3 reads CATSSPGGTEAFF. CDR3 nucleotides: TGTGCCACCAGCAGCCCCGGGGGCACTGAAGCTTTCTTT.

The chain joins TRBV11-3 to TRBJ2-1; D might be TRBD1 (5 bases). The CDR3 contains 12 residues. CDR1 is SGHNT, CDR2 YENEEA, per germline. The V and J ends lost 4 bases and 7 bases respectively, with 8 bases between them. Here the CDR3 DNA reads TGTGCCAGCAGCTCCAGGGTGAATGAGCAGTTCTTC. Its protein is CASSSRVNEQFF.

The chain uses TRBV20-1 and TRBJ1-2; 7 nucleotides align to TRBD1. There are 11 residues in the CDR3. Germline loops: CDR1 DFQATT, CDR2 SNEGSKA (reference sequence). The junction had 7 bases not matched to a gene; V was cut back by 5 bases and J by 10 bases. CDR3 in amino acids: CSAVIQGDYTF. DNA for the CDR3: TGCAGTGCTGTAATTCAGGGGGACTACACCTTC.

The gene calls are TRBV7-6 and TRBJ1-5; 9 nucleotides align to TRBD1. V trimming: 10 bases; J trimming: 6 bases; junction bases outside the gene matches: 22. CDR1 and CDR2 from the germline V gene are SGHVS and FNYEAQ. This CDR3 is 18 amino acids long. CDR3 DNA sequence: TGTGCCAACCCCCACGAAAGGTACAGGGGGCCCCCCAGTCAGCCCCAGCATTTT. Residues: CANPHERYRGPPSQPQHF.

V is TRBV5-1 and J is TRBJ1-5; D might be TRBD1 (5 bases). V lost 5 bases and J 5 bases, leaving 14 bases between the germline ends. This CDR3 contains 14 residues. From germline, CDR1 is SGHRS and CDR2 YFSETQ. The DNA of the CDR3 is TGCGCCAGCAGACCAGGGTGGGAGGATCAGCCCCAGCATTTT. This codes for CASRPGWEDQPQHF. The full variable domain, with the rest looked up from reference TRBV5-1 and TRBJ1-5, is KAGVTQTPRYLIKTRGQQVTLSCSPISGHRSVSWYQQTPGQGLQFLFEYFSETQRNKGNFPGRFSGRQFSNSRSEMNVSTLELGDSALYLCASRPGWEDQPQHFGDGTRLSIL.

This chain uses TRBV27 with TRBJ2-7; TRBD1 aligns across 9 bases. The V segment lost 4 bases and the J segment 5 bases; nucleotides outside the gene matches: 9. The CDR3 is made up of 15 amino acids. Germline V lookup: CDR1 MNHEY, CDR2 SMNVEV (reference sequence). The CDR3 sequence is CASSYYRGRADEQYF. In DNA, the CDR3 is TGTGCCAGCAGTTATTACAGGGGGCGAGCTGACGAGCAGTACTTC.

This chain connects TRBV5-1 to TRBJ1-1; TRBD1 is a possible D gene (6 bases). V was clipped by 7 bases and J by 1 base, with 11 bases between them. The CDR3 runs 13 residues. In germline, CDR1 is SGHRS, CDR2 YFSETQ. CDR3 DNA sequence: TGCGCCAGCGGAGAGACAGGGAACACTGAAGCTTTCTTT. Translation: CASGETGNTEAFF.

V is TRBV10-1 and J is TRBJ1-2, with 7 bases aligning to TRBD1. J gave up 3 bases and V 5 bases, and 3 bases lay outside the gene matches. Germline assignment: CDR1 WNHNN and CDR2 SYGVQD (reference sequence). CDR3 length: 13 amino acids. The CDR3 here is CASSPDRDYGYTF. The DNA for the CDR3 is TGCGCCAGCAGTCCAGACAGGGACTATGGCTACACCTTC.

The sample holds one count of this clone. The chain has TRBV18 and TRBJ1-4; unclear D gene. V lost 4 bases, J lost 1 base, and 13 bases lay in between. The germline V gene has CDR1 KGHSH and CDR2 LQKENI. This CDR3 has 16 residues. CDR3: CASSLPSAGTNEKLFF. For the CDR3, the DNA is TGTGCCAGCTCACTACCTTCAGCGGGAACTAATGAAAAACTGTTTTTT.

This rearrangement joins TRBV28 to TRBJ1-1; the D gene is possibly TRBD1 (5 bases). Per germline, CDR1 MDHEN and CDR2 SYDVKM. The CDR3 totals 14 residues. V lost 2 bases to trimming and J lost 7 bases, with 14 bases between them. DNA of the CDR3: TGTGCCAGCAGTTTACATATCTTCGACAGTGAAGCTTTCTTT. This codes for CASSLHIFDSEAFF.

The table lists this clone with a count of one. The rearrangement joins TRBV7-6 to TRBJ2-3, with 14 bases matching TRBD2. Germline loops: CDR1 SGHVS, CDR2 FNYEAQ. Trimming cost V 6 bases and J 2 bases; bases outside gene matches: 4. This CDR3 has 16 amino acids. The CDR3 here is CASRRLAGGNTDTQYF. The CDR3 nucleotides read TGTGCCAGCAGGCGACTAGCGGGGGGGAACACAGATACGCAGTATTTT.

This clone was observed a handful of times. V and J are TRBV27 and TRBJ2-5, with TRBD1 as a possible D gene (6 bases). The V gene's germline CDR1 is MNHEY and CDR2 SMNVEV (reference sequence). This CDR3 spans 16 amino acids. Trimming shortened V by 7 bases and J by 2 bases, and 20 bases separated the two germline ends. For the CDR3, the DNA is TGTGCCAGCACCCCCCGTCGTCAAGGGGGTCAAGAGACCCAGTACTTC. Amino acids: CASTPRRQGGQETQYF.

The chain recombines TRBV10-1 with TRBJ1-1, with D tentatively TRBD1 (5 bases). Between the trimmed V and J ends, which lost 10 bases and 3 bases, there was a span of 15 bases. The germline CDR1 and CDR2 sequences are WNHNN and SYGVQD (reference sequence). The CDR3 is made up of 13 amino acids. This chain's CDR3 is CATATERDTEAFF. The CDR3 bases are TGCGCCACCGCGACAGAAAGGGACACTGAAGCTTTCTTT.

V is TRBV10-3 and J is TRBJ1-1; D is uncertain. The CDR3 sequence is 12 residues long. CDR1 and CDR2 from the germline V gene are ENHRY and SYGVKD. V was trimmed by 3 bases and J by 8 bases, leaving 10 bases between them. In DNA form, the CDR3 reads TGTGCCATCAGTGACGGGGAGAGGGAAGCTTTCTTT. Translation gives CAISDGEREAFF.

CDR3 region: CASSPRDGQAFGELFF. As DNA, the CDR3 is TGTGCCAGTAGTCCCCGCGATGGACAGGCGTTCGGGGAGCTGTTTTTT. This chain uses TRBV19 with TRBJ2-2; TRBD1 aligns across 7 bases. V lost 5 bases to trimming and J lost 7 bases; unmatched junction nucleotides: 13. The length of the CDR3 is 16 residues. In germline, CDR1 is LNHDA, CDR2 SQIVND (reference sequence).

The V gene is TRBV28, the J gene TRBJ1-1, with 7 bases matching TRBD1. In germline, CDR1 is MDHEN, CDR2 SYDVKM. The CDR3 runs 16 residues. V dropped 2 bases and J dropped 4; count of bases not matched to a gene: 10. This chain's CDR3 is CASSLRFGRGFTEAFF. DNA of the CDR3: TGTGCCAGCAGTTTAAGGTTTGGCAGGGGGTTCACTGAAGCTTTCTTT.

The chain couples TRBV6-5 to TRBJ2-7; TRBD2 aligns across 8 bases. CDR1 and CDR2 (germline): MNHEY, SVGAGI. This CDR3 contains 13 residues. With V trimmed by 7 bases and J by 3 bases, 5 bases remained unmatched. The CDR3 DNA reads TGTGCCAGCAAGCCGGGGGGGGGCTACGAGCAGTACTTC. Translating gives CASKPGGGYEQYF.

CDR3 sequence reads: CASSRGQGTAEQYF. CDR3 in DNA: TGTGCCAGCAGCCGGGGACAGGGAACCGCCGAGCAGTACTTC. The V gene is TRBV6-1, the J gene TRBJ2-7; 9 bases line up with TRBD1. The CDR3 totals 14 residues. Germline trimming cut 6 bases from V and 6 bases from J; bases unmatched to any gene: 9. Looked up from germline, CDR1 is MNHNS and CDR2 is SASEGT.

This clone appeared once. The chain couples TRBV11-2 to TRBJ2-4; 9 bases line up with TRBD2. Per the germline V gene, CDR1 is SGHAT and CDR2 is FQNNGV. The CDR3 spans 15 residues. The V gene end was trimmed by 2 bases and the J gene end by 8 bases; junction bases not matched to a gene: 7. In nucleotides, the CDR3 is TGTGCCAGCAGCTTATTGGCGGGGGGGCCGGACATTCAGTACTTC. Translation: CASSLLAGGPDIQYF.

This chain uses TRBV19 with TRBJ2-5; 7 bases are a match to TRBD1. This CDR3 comprises 17 residues. In germline, CDR1 is LNHDA, CDR2 SQIVND (reference sequence). Unmatched junction bases numbered 13, after V lost 6 bases and J lost 0 bases. Written as DNA, the CDR3 is TGTGCCAGTAGATCTAATCCGGGACAGATGTACCAAGAGACCCAGTACTTC. Translating it yields CASRSNPGQMYQETQYF.

The chain joins TRBV5-4 to TRBJ2-1; weak D call: TRBD1 (6 bases). The CDR3 runs to 16 residues. V was pared by 1 base and J by 4 bases, with 15 bases between. Germline loops: CDR1 SGHNT, CDR2 YYREEE (reference sequence). CDR3 loop: CASSLLGGGWYNEQFF. CDR3 sequence (DNA): TGTGCCAGCAGCTTGCTTGGGGGCGGTTGGTACAATGAGCAGTTCTTC.

This CDR3 reads CASSLNSGGERYQETQYF. DNA of the CDR3: TGCGCCAGCAGCTTGAATAGCGGGGGGGAAAGGTACCAAGAGACCCAGTACTTC. The chain recombines TRBV5-1 with TRBJ2-5; 11 positions match TRBD2. CDR3 size: 18 residues. Trimming took 1 base from V and 0 from J; bases not matched to a gene: 8. Germline V gene lookup returns CDR1 SGHRS and CDR2 YFSETQ.

The rearrangement joins TRBV11-2 to TRBJ2-1, with TRBD2 matching 10 bases. Germline V lookup: CDR1 SGHAT, CDR2 FQNNGV. The CDR3 runs 15 residues. The ends lost 0 bases at V and 6 bases at J; junction bases unmatched: 2. Here the CDR3 DNA reads TGTGCCAGCAGCTTAGAAGCGGGGGGGTTCAATGAGCAGTTCTTC. It translates to CASSLEAGGFNEQFF.